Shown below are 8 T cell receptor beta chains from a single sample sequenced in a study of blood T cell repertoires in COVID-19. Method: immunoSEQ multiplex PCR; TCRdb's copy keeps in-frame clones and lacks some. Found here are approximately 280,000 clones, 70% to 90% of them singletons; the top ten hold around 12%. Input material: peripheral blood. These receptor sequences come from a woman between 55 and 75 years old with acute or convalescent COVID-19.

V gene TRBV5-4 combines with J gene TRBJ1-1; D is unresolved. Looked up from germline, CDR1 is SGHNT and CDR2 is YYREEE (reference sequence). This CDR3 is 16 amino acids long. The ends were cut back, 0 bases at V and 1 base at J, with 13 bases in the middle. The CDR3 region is CASSLAGGLSNTEAFF. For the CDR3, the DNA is TGTGCCAGCAGCTTGGCTGGAGGTTTATCGAACACTGAAGCTTTCTTT. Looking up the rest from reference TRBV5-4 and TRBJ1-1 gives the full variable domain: ETGVTQSPTHLIKTRGQQVTLRCSSQSGHNTVSWYQQALGQGPQFIFQYYREEENGRGNFPPRFSGLQFPNYSSELNVNALELDDSALYLCASSLAGGLSNTEAFFGQGTRLTVV.

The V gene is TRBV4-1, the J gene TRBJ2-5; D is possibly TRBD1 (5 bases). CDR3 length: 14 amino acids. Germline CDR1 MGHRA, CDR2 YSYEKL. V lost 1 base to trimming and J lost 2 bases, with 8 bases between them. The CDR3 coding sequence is TGCGCCAGCAGCCAAGTTGGGGCTCAAGAGACCCAGTACTTC. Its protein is CASSQVGAQETQYF.

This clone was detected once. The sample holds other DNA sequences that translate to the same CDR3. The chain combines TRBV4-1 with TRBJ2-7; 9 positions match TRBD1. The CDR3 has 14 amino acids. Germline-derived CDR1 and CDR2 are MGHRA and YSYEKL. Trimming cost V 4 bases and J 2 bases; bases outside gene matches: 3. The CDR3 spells CASSPGQGAYEQYF. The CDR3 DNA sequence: TGCGCCAGCAGCCCGGGACAGGGTGCCTACGAGCAGTACTTC.

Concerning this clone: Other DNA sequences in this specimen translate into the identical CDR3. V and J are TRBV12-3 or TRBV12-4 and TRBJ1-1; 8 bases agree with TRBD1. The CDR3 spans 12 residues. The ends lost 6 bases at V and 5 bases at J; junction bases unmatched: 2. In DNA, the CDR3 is TGTGCCAGCAGCGACAGGGGAACTGAAGCTTTCTTT. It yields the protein CASSDRGTEAFF.

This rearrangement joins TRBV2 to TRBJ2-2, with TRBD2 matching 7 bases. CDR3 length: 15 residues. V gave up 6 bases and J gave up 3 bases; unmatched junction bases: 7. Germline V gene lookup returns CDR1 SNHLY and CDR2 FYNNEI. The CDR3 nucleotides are TGTGCCAGCAGGACCGGGACTACCCACACCGGGGAGCTGTTTTTT. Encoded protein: CASRTGTTHTGELFF.

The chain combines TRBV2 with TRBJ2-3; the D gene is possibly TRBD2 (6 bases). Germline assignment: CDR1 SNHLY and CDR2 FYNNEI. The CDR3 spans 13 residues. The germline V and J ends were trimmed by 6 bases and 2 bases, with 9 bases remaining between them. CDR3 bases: TGTGCCAGCAGGGGAGGCAACACAGATACGCAGTATTTT. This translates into CASRGGNTDTQYF.

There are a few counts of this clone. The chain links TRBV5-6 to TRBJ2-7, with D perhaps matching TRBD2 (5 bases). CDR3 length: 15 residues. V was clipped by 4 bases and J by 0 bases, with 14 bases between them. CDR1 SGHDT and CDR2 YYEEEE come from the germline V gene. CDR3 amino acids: CASSPRLYDSYEQYF. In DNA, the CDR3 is TGTGCCAGCAGCCCCAGACTATACGACTCCTACGAGCAGTACTTC. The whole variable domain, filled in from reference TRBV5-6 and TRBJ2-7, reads DAGVTQSPTHLIKTRGQQVTLRCSPKSGHDTVSWYQQALGQGPQFIFQYYEEEERQRGNFPDRFSGHQFPNYSSELNVNALLLGDSALYLCASSPRLYDSYEQYFGPGTRLTVT.

Written as DNA, the CDR3 is TGTGCCCCTAGTAGGGAGCACGAGCAGTACTTC. It encodes CAPSREHEQYF. J is TRBJ2-7 and V is TRBV11-3, with D possibly being TRBD2 (5 bases). The germline V gene has CDR1 SGHNT and CDR2 YENEEA. CDR3 size: 11 residues. The V gene lost 11 bases and the J gene lost 5 bases, with 13 bases spanning the gap. Full variable domain (outside the CDR3, taken from reference TRBV11-3 and TRBJ2-7): EAGVVQSPRYKIIEKKQPVAFWCNPISGHNTLYWYLQNLGQGPELLIRYENEEAVDDSQLPKDRFSAERLKGVDSTLKIQPAELGDSAVYLCAPSREHEQYFGPGTRLTVT.